The clone carrying this TCR beta chain appeared once. These data originate in a study of control samples from healthy donors and cancer patients. The CDR3 consists of 16 residues. The germline V gene encodes CDR1 SGHKS and CDR2 YYEKEE (reference sequence). The ends lost 0 bases at V and 3 bases at J; junction bases unmatched: 4. TCRdb's copy holds only in-frame clones and misses some; the assay was immunoSEQ multiplex PCR. Counted here are 100,000 to 120,000 clones, roughly 80% occurring once; the ten biggest clones make up around 14%. Material: blood. The receptor comes from a woman aged 45-60 years in good health. V is TRBV5-5 and J is TRBJ2-3; 10 bases fit TRBD1. This chain's CDR3 is CASSLEDRGVTDTQYF. CDR3 nucleotide sequence: TGTGCCAGCAGCTTGGAGGACAGGGGGGTGACAGATACGCAGTATTTT.